This T cell receptor (beta chain) was sequenced for a study of shared clonotypes between healthy human individuals. Assay: immunoSEQ multiplex PCR; the TCRdb copy retains only in-frame clones and omits some. The repertoire holds around 300,000 clones, with more than 75% as singletons. Details on this clone: Its antigen remains unknown.

Study-wide results and caveats: Sampling involved blood alone; tissue repertoires likely differ. Rarefaction gave evidence that sorted-subset sequencing remained incomplete despite large depth. Represented diversity (both genetic and exposure-history) was limited by the small number of donors.

The CDR3 is made up of 14 amino acids. The germline V gene encodes CDR1 MNHEY and CDR2 SVGAGI. V lost 2 bases and J 5 bases, leaving 12 bases between the germline ends. This chain uses TRBV6-5 with TRBJ2-5; D gene uncertain. The specimen sequenced was memory CD8+ T cells sorted from blood. The subset here: CD45RO+ cells pooled with CCR7-negative TemRA cells. The clonotype comes from a man younger than 35 in good health. CDR3 bases: TGTGCCAGCAGTTACACAACACCATGGGAGACCCAGTACTTC. Residues: CASSYTTPWETQYF.